These 14 T cell receptor beta chains were all obtained from the same sample, sequenced in a study of spatial heterogeneity in lung cancer. Time point noted: sample taken at primary tumor resection. TCRdb redid the calling of the 5' RACE reads with MiXCR, one entry per CDR3 protein. The profile covers more than 60,000 distinct CDR3 sequences, with around 7.3% appearing a single time and 6.5% to 8.5% taken by the ten largest. The sequenced sample was PBMCs, obtained at surgery. The source is a male donor with early-stage non-small cell lung cancer.

In this sample, this clonotype turned up a few times. The chain combines TRBV5-5 with TRBJ2-7; 9 positions match TRBD1. Germline lookup yields CDR1 SGHKS and CDR2 YYEKEE (reference sequence). The length of the CDR3 is 15 residues. V was clipped by 1 base and J by 6 bases; unmatched bases: 8. The CDR3 is CASSLTGQGWVEQYF. CDR3 nucleotide sequence: TGTGCCAGCAGCTTGACGGGACAGGGTTGGGTCGAGCAGTACTTC.

The chain has TRBV20-1 and TRBJ2-5, with 9 bases that match TRBD1. With 6 bases clipped from V and 4 bases from J, the junction kept 9 bases outside the gene matches. In germline, CDR1 is DFQATT, CDR2 SNEGSKA (reference sequence). The CDR3 has 14 amino acids. The CDR3 reads CSAPTGTGRETQYF. The CDR3 DNA follows: TGCAGTGCCCCTACCGGGACAGGGCGAGAGACCCAGTACTTC.

The chain employs TRBV6-1 and TRBJ1-1; D is ambiguous. Looked up from germline, CDR1 is MNHNS and CDR2 is SASEGT. The CDR3 is made up of 14 amino acids. Trimming took 4 bases from V and 1 from J, leaving 10 bases between them. This chain's CDR3 is CASSAVLGNTEAFF. Here the CDR3 DNA reads TGTGCCAGCAGTGCTGTCTTAGGGAACACTGAAGCTTTCTTT.

The CDR3 spells CASSFGDTFSGNTIYF. The CDR3 DNA follows: TGTGCCAGCAGCTTCGGGGACACCTTCTCTGGAAACACCATATATTTT. This sequence joins TRBV7-6 and TRBJ1-3, with D tentatively TRBD1 (6 bases). The CDR3 loop spans 16 amino acids. The V gene's germline CDR1 is SGHVS and CDR2 FNYEAQ. V lost 3 bases and J 0 bases, leaving 12 bases between the germline ends.

Many counts were recorded for this clonotype. The rearrangement uses TRBV7-9 and TRBJ1-1; D not resolved. Trimming cost V 2 bases and J 5 bases, with 9 bases left between them. The CDR3 covers 13 residues. From germline, CDR1 is SEHNR and CDR2 FQNEAQ (reference sequence). The CDR3 is CASSLLSGTEAFF. Here the CDR3 DNA reads TGTGCCAGCAGCTTACTTTCCGGGACTGAAGCTTTCTTT. Filled out from reference TRBV7-9 and TRBJ1-1, the complete variable domain reads DTGVSQNPRHKITKRGQNVTFRCDPISEHNRLYWYRQTLGQGPEFLTYFQNEAQLEKSRLLSDRFSAERPKGSFSTLEIQRTEQGDSAMYLCASSLLSGTEAFFGQGTRLTVV.

This clonotype was detected only a few times. The V and J genes are TRBV27 and TRBJ1-2; TRBD1 is a possible D gene (6 bases). V was clipped by 3 bases and J by 2 bases, with 13 bases between them. CDR1 MNHEY and CDR2 SMNVEV come from the germline V gene (reference sequence). The CDR3 runs 15 residues. This chain's CDR3 is CASSFQGRTNYGYTF. The CDR3 bases are TGTGCCAGCAGTTTCCAGGGGCGAACAAACTATGGCTACACCTTC.

The chain uses TRBV24-1 and TRBJ1-2; D possibly corresponds to TRBD1 (5 bases). The CDR3 has 12 amino acids. V dropped 7 bases and J dropped 8 bases, with 13 bases sitting between them. From germline, CDR1 is KGHDR and CDR2 SFDVKD. CDR3 sequence: CATRGDFGGYTF. The CDR3 DNA follows: TGTGCCACCAGGGGGGATTTTGGAGGCTACACCTTC.

This clonotype showed up just a few times. The rearrangement joins TRBV7-2 to TRBJ1-1; no definite D call. The germline V and J ends were trimmed by 3 bases and 5 bases, with 10 bases remaining between them. The V gene's germline CDR1 is SGHTA and CDR2 FQGNSA. The CDR3 consists of 13 residues. The CDR3: CASSFSSGTEAFF. In nucleotides, the CDR3 is TGTGCCAGCAGCTTCTCATCGGGGACTGAAGCTTTCTTT.

This clonotype appeared many times. This rearrangement joins TRBV20-1 to TRBJ1-4; D remains unclear. Trimming shortened V by 0 bases and J by 3 bases, and 11 bases separated the two germline ends. The V gene's germline CDR1 is DFQATT and CDR2 SNEGSKA (reference sequence). The CDR3 has 15 amino acids. CDR3 bases: TGCAGTGCTAGAGAGAGCGGGCTCGCTAATGAAAAACTGTTTTTT. It encodes CSARESGLANEKLFF.

This clonotype has more than one count but fewer than ten. The chain joins TRBV11-3 to TRBJ2-3, with D possibly matching TRBD2 (6 bases). This CDR3 has 12 amino acids. CDR1 and CDR2 (germline): SGHNT, YENEEA. V lost 1 base, J lost 8 bases, and 7 bases lay in between. CDR3 in DNA: TGTGCCAGCAGCTTAGGGGGAGGTACGCAGTATTTT. This translates into CASSLGGGTQYF.

This clonotype has ten or more counts. This rearrangement joins TRBV6-6 to TRBJ1-1; D may be TRBD1 (5 bases). V was clipped by 7 bases and J by 8 bases, with 14 bases between them. CDR3 length equals 12 residues. CDR1 and CDR2 from the germline V gene are MNHNY and SVGAGI (reference sequence). The CDR3 bases are TGTGCCAGCAATCCCGGGGGTACCGAAGCTTTCTTT. The encoded protein is CASNPGGTEAFF.

At least ten counts were recorded for this clonotype. The gene calls are TRBV6-5 and TRBJ2-6, with 7 positions matching TRBD1. The CDR3 consists of 14 residues. Germline CDR1 reads MNHEY; CDR2 reads SVGAGI. The trim removed 8 bases at V and 2 bases at J, leaving 3 bases unmatched. The CDR3 DNA follows: TGTGCCAGCCGTGACAGGGCTGGGGCCAACGTCCTGACTTTC. Residues: CASRDRAGANVLTF.

The CDR3 region is CASSSLGQGYTF. In nucleotides, the CDR3 is TGTGCCAGCAGTTCGTTGGGGCAAGGCTACACCTTC. The chain couples TRBV12-3 or TRBV12-4 to TRBJ1-2; a weak D match, TRBD1 (5 bases). V gave up 4 bases and J gave up 8 bases, with 11 bases separating them. CDR3 length: 12 amino acids.

This clonotype was detected ten times or more. The chain has TRBV29-1 and TRBJ2-7; TRBD1 matches 8 bases. J was trimmed by 13 bases and V by 7 bases; bases with no gene match: 12. The CDR3 runs to 11 residues. In germline, CDR1 is SQVTM, CDR2 ANQGSEA. The CDR3 bases are TGCAGCGCGATCGGACAGGGAACTAATTACTTC. It is translated as CSAIGQGTNYF.